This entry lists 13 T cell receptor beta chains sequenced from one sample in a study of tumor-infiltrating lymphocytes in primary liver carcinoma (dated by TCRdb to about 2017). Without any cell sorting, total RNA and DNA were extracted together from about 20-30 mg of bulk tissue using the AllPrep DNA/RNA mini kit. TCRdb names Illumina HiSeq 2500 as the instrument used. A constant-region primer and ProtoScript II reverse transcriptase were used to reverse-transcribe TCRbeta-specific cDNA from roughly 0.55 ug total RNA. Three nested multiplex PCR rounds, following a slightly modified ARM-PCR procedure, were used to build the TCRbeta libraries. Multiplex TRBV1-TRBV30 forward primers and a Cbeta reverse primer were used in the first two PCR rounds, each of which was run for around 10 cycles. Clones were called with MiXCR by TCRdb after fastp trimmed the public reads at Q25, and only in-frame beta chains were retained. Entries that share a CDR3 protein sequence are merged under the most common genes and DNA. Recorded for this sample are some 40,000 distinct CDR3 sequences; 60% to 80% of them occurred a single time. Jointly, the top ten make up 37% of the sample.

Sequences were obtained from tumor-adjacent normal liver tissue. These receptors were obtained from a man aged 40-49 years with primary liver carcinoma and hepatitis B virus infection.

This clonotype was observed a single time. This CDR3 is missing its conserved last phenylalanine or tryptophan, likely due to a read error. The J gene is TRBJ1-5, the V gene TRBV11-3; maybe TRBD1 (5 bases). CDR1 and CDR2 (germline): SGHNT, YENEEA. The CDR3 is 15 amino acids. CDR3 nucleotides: TGTGCCAGCAGTTTAGATCTGGGGGTGGTTCAGCCCCAGCATTAT. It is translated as CASSLDLGVVQPQHY.

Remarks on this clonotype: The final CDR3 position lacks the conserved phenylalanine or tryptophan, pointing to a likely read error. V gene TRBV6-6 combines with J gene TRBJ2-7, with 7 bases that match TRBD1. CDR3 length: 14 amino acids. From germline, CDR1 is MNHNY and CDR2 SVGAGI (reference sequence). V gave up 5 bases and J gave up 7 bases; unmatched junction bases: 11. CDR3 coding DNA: TGTGCCAGCAGTATGACAGGGTCGATGGGGGAGCAGTACTTA. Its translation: CASSMTGSMGEQYL.

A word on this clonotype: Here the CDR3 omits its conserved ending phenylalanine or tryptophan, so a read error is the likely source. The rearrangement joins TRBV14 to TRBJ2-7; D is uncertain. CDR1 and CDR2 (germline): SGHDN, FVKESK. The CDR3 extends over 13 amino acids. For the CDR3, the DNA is TGTGCCAGAAGCCAAGATATATTGGGGGAGCAGTACTCC. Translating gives CARSQDILGEQYS.

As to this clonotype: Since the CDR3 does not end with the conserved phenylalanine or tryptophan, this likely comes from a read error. DNA of the CDR3: TGCGCCAGGAGTGAAGTAGAAAGCACTGAAGCTTTCCTT. Translated, it gives CARSEVESTEAFL. The chain links TRBV10-2 to TRBJ1-1, with D hard to call. The V gene's germline CDR1 is WSHSY and CDR2 SAAADI. The CDR3 runs to 13 residues.

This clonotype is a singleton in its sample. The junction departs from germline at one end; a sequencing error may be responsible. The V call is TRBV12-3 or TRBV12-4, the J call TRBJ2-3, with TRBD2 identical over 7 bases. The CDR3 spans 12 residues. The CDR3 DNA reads TGTGTCAGCGGGGAACCCACAGATACCCAGTATTTT. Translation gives CVSGEPTDTQYF.

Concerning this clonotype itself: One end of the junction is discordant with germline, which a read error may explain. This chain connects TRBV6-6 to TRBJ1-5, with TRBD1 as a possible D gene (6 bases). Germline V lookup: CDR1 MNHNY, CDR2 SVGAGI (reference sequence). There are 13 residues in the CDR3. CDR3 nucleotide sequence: TGTGCCACTGGCGGACAGTGGGATCAGCGCCAGCATTTT. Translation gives CATGGQWDQRQHF.

The chain's CDR3 is CASTGQGSTLHF. The DNA for the CDR3 is TGTGCCAGCACCGGACAGGGATCAACCCTCCACTTT. This sequence joins TRBV5-4 and TRBJ1-6; 8 nucleotides match TRBD1. The CDR3 covers 12 residues. V was pared by 6 bases and J by 14 bases, with 7 bases of the junction left unmatched. Germline values: CDR1 SGHNT, CDR2 YYREEE (reference sequence).

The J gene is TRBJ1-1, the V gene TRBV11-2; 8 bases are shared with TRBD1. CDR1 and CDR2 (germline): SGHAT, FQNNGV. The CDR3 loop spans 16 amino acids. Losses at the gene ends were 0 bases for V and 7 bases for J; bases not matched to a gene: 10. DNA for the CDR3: TGTGCCAGCAGCTTAGACCGGACAGGGATTGACGTTGAAGCTTTCTTT. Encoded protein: CASSLDRTGIDVEAFF.

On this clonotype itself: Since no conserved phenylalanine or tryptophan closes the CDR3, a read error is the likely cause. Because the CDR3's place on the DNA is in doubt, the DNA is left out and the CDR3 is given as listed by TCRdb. This chain's CDR3 is CARRPPTGAAYNSPLYL. The rearrangement links TRBV6-6 to TRBJ1-6; no check of the table's D call, TRBD1, against the DNA was made. From its first to its last residue, the CDR3 has 17 amino acids. CDR1 is MNHNY, CDR2 SVGAGI, per germline (reference sequence).

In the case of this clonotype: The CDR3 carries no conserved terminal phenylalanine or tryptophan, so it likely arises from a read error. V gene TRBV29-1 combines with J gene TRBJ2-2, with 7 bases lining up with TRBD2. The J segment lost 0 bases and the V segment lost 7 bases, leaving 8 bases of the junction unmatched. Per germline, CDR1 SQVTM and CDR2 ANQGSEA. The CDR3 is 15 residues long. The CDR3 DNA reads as TGCAGCGCTGGCACTAGCGCGGCGAACACCGGGGAGCTGTTTTTA. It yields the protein CSAGTSAANTGELFL.

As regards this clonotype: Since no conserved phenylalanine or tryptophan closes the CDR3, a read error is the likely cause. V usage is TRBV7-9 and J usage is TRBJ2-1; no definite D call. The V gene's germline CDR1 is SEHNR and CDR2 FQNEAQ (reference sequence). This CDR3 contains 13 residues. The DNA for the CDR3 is TGTGCTAGCAGCTTAGGCTCCTACAATGAGCAGTTCTTA. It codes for CASSLGSYNEQFL.

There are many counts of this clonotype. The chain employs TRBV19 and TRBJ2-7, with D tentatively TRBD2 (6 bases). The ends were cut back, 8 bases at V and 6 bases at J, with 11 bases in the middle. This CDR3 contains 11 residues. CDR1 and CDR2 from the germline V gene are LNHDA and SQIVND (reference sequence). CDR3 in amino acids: CASGDFSEQYF. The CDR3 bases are TGTGCCAGTGGGGACTTCAGCGAGCAGTACTTC.

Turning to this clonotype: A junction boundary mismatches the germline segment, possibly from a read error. This chain's CDR3 is CASTLVNAGGDTQYF. For the CDR3, the DNA is TGTGCCAGCACCTTAGTAAACGCAGGGGGAGATACGCAGTATTTT. The rearrangement joins TRBV11-2 to TRBJ2-3; 7 positions match TRBD1. This CDR3 is 15 amino acids long. The germline V gene has CDR1 SGHAT and CDR2 FQNNGV.